The entry below gives a single T cell receptor (beta chain) sequence along with its context. The antigen this receptor binds is unknown. There are no base qualities to consult, and no much larger clone falls within one base. This specimen comes from a study of Ad26.COV2.S vaccination and SARS-CoV-2 variants (dated by TCRdb to the early 2020s). Concerning the study at large: Donors in the vaccine arm were drawn from COV1001, a multicentre, randomized, double-blind, placebo-controlled phase I-IIa trial testing Ad26.COV2.S in healthy adults. Dosing of Ad26.COV2.S was intramuscular, at either 5x10^10 or 1x10^11 viral particles, delivered as one shot or as two shots spaced 56 days apart. Trial participants were randomized into five groups of five: low-dose or high-dose Ad26.COV2.S given once or twice, or placebo on both occasions. The TCR-sequenced set comprised about 30 samples: about 19 Ad26.COV2.S vaccine recipients, 5 placebo recipients and 8 SARS-CoV-2 convalescent individuals. Blinding of investigators to trial group allocation was maintained during experiments and outcome assessment. The specificity and breadth of SARS-CoV-2-reactive T cell receptors after Ad26.COV2.S vaccination were assessed by TCRbeta repertoire sequencing.

In the germline V gene, CDR1 corresponds to MDHEN and CDR2 to SYDVKM. The CDR3 spans 15 residues, from the cysteine through the phenylalanine. Only the CDR3 portion is preserved as DNA: 45 bases, with reading frame beginning at the first base. The V and J ends are trimmed by 2 bases and 0 bases, leaving 11 bases between them. The immunoSEQ Assay was the method used to sequence TCRbeta CDR3 regions. After extraction, genomic DNA underwent amplification by bias-controlled multiplex PCR, followed by high-throughput sequencing. The published analysis was carried out like this. To quantify the absolute abundance of each unique TCRbeta CDR3 region, sequences were collapsed and filtered. T cell fraction was estimated by normalizing TCRbeta template counts to usable DNA, with usable DNA measured through amplification of reference genes found in all nucleated cells. Repertoire TCRs were annotated as SARS-CoV-2-specific by exact matching of V gene, CDR3 amino acid sequence and J gene to a known reactive TCR set. The reference SARS-CoV-2 TCR set was obtained from MIRA and was filtered for enrichment in COVID-19-positive ImmuneCODE repertoires, whereby public or cross-reactive TCRs were removed. Using the MIRA antigens, annotated TCRs were further analysed by specific ORF or by position within an ORF. Breadth was defined as the number of annotated unique rearrangements divided by the total number of unique productive rearrangements, and depth was defined as the summed frequency of the annotated unique rearrangements. Two-sided Wilcoxon rank-sum tests were used to compare TCR breadth between groups. The table was pulled from immuneACCESS by TCRdb, which kept in-frame rearrangements only. Such tables lose some clones; where checked, under half of the loss comes from unresolved V genes, and the rest has no known cause. V and J calls and clone size are given by that table; D and trimming were obtained from the DNA. For this sample the table gives 410,000 or so clones, of which 92% were detected only once. Together, the top ten hold less than 2% of the sample.

The study at large found these results: Comparable non-spike TCR breadth was observed between vaccine and placebo recipients, consistent with only spike being contained in the vaccine. After vaccination, spike-specific CD8+ and CD4+ T cell responses were reported to show substantial breadth. According to the authors, total T cell responses may have been underestimated by the TCR breadth and depth analyses. Higher spike-specific TCR breadth was observed in Ad26.COV2.S recipients than in placebo recipients (P = 0.0014). The study was not powered for comparison of responses between vaccine doses or regimens.

Read against the paper, the sample's treatment or condition label means: about 20 received Ad26.COV2.S at low or high dose, single or two shots; five or six received placebo; per-sample allocation not given. Repertoires of vaccine and placebo recipients were sequenced from samples taken on day 63 after the first injection. In Cohort 1b, roughly 26 adults aged 18-55 years were enrolled at a single site in Boston, USA, between 29 July and 7 August 2020. Ad26.COV2.S consisted of a replication-incompetent adenovirus type 26 vector by which a prefusion-stabilized SARS-CoV-2 spike protein from the original Wuhan strain was expressed.

The clonotype originates from a person aged 18-65 years who received the Ad26.COV2.S COVID-19 vaccine or a placebo. The sequenced sample was peripheral blood, obtained in a trial of Ad26.COV2.S vaccine versus placebo. The rearrangement joined TRBV28 to TRBJ2-7; 5 matching bases give a weak D call of TRBD2. The CDR3 protein is CASSLRGLFSYEQYF. The DNA sequence is given as TGTGCCAGCAGTTTACGAGGGTTATTCTCCTACGAGCAGTACTTC.